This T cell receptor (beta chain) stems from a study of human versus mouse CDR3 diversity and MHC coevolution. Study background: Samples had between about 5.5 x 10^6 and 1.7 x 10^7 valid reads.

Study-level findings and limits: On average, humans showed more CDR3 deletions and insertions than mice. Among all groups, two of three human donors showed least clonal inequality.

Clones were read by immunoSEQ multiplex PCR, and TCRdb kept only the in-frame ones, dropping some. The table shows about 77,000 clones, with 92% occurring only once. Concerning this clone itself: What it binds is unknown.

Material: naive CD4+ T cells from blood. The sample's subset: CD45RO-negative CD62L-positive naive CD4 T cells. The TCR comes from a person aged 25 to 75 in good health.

The CDR3 is CASSEWPENYGYTF. The CDR3 coding sequence is TGTGCCAGCAGTGAATGGCCGGAGAACTATGGCTACACCTTC. The chain recombines TRBV6-1 with TRBJ1-2; D remains ambiguous. Germline V gene sequence: CDR1 MNHNS, CDR2 SASEGT. V shed 2 bases and J shed 2 bases, with 9 bases lying between them. The CDR3 runs to 14 residues.